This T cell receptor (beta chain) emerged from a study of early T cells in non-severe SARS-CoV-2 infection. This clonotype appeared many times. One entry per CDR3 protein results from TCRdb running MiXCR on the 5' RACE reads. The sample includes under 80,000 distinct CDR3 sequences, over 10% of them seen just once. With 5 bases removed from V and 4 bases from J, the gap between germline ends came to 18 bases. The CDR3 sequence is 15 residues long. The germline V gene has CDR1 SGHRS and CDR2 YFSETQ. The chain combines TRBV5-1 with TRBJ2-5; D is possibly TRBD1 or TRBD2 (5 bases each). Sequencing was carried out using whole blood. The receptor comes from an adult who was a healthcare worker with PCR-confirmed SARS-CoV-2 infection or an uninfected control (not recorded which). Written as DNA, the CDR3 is TGCGCCAGCAGTTCCTTACTAGACAGCCCAGAGACCCAGTACTTC. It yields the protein CASSSLLDSPETQYF.